Listed here is a single T cell receptor (beta chain). In germline, CDR1 is SGHVS, CDR2 FNYEAQ. This CDR3 is built from 20 residues. V was pared by 1 base and J by 6 bases, with 17 bases of the junction left unmatched. The data originate from a study of blood T cell repertoires in COVID-19. Using immunoSEQ multiplex PCR, the repertoire was profiled, and TCRdb retains in-frame clones only, with some absent. In the table there are 75,000 to 90,000 clones, approximately 86% of which are singletons. Sequenced material: peripheral blood. The receptor was derived from a man in his forties or fifties with active or convalescent COVID-19. The chain joins TRBV7-6 to TRBJ2-2; 10 bases line up with TRBD1. CDR3 bases: TGTGCCAGCAGCTTAGGACAGGGGGCAGGAATGGGTCAGGACGCCGGGGAGCTGTTTTTT. It encodes CASSLGQGAGMGQDAGELFF.